Shown below are 27 T cell receptor beta chains from a single sample sequenced in a study of blood T cells in healthy people across ages. Next came a second PCR, run for roughly 6 to 11 cycles, which used a sample-barcoded 5' primer along with a J-beta primer mix. TCRdb used MiXCR to reprocess the 5' RACE reads, holding one entry per CDR3 protein. The sample holds about 670,000 distinct CDR3 sequences; over 40% are singletons and the top ten take 30%. What was sequenced was blood. The receptors were sampled from a man older than 75 in good health.

This chain uses TRBV29-1 with TRBJ2-2; TRBD2 agrees at 8 bases. In germline, CDR1 is SQVTM, CDR2 ANQGSEA. V lost 7 bases, J lost 0 bases, and 19 bases stayed unmatched. The CDR3 loop spans 19 amino acids. As DNA, the CDR3 is TGCAGCGCCGGGACCCAGCGGGGGCCCGAACTACCGAACACCGGGGAGCTGTTTTTT. It is translated as CSAGTQRGPELPNTGELFF.

This chain links TRBV20-1 with TRBJ2-3; D call uncertain. Germline V lookup: CDR1 DFQATT, CDR2 SNEGSKA (reference sequence). The length of the CDR3 is 10 residues. DNA for the CDR3: TGCAGCATGCTGTCGGATACGCAGTATTTT. It encodes CSMLSDTQYF.

This chain connects TRBV7-9 to TRBJ2-7; weak D call: TRBD2 (6 bases). The length of the CDR3 is 14 residues. Germline assignment: CDR1 SEHNR and CDR2 FQNEAQ (reference sequence). Trimming removed 1 base at V and 5 bases at J, with 12 bases between. CDR3: CASSLDGGAHEQYF. CDR3 nucleotides: TGTGCCAGCAGCTTAGATGGCGGGGCCCACGAGCAGTACTTC.

A single count supports this clonotype. This chain links TRBV20-1 with TRBJ1-1, with D perhaps matching TRBD1 (5 bases). Between the trimmed V and J ends, which lost 1 base and 5 bases, there was a span of 20 bases. Germline lookup yields CDR1 DFQATT and CDR2 SNEGSKA (reference sequence). The CDR3 covers 16 residues. CDR3 loop: CSARVPRGWGKTEAFF. DNA for the CDR3: TGCAGTGCTAGAGTTCCTCGAGGGTGGGGGAAGACTGAAGCTTTCTTT.

This clonotype has a handful of counts. The rearrangement links TRBV6-5 to TRBJ2-3, with D perhaps matching TRBD2 (6 bases). This CDR3 contains 15 residues. Trimming removed 0 bases from V and 1 base from J, with 8 bases in between. Per the germline V gene, CDR1 is MNHEY and CDR2 is SVGAGI. The CDR3 sequence: CASSYSPSGTDTQYF. The CDR3 DNA is TGTGCCAGCAGTTACTCCCCTAGCGGCACAGATACGCAGTATTTT.

This clonotype was counted only a few times. This sequence joins TRBV6-6 and TRBJ2-5; TRBD2 matches 12 bases. Germline V gene data show CDR1 as MNHNY and CDR2 as SVGAGI (reference sequence). V lost 11 bases to trimming and J lost 5 bases; unmatched junction nucleotides: 12. This CDR3 is 15 amino acids long. CDR3 nucleotide sequence: TGTGCCTCCCGGGCTAGCGGGGGGGCTGGGGAGACCCAGTACTTC. Its protein is CASRASGGAGETQYF.

This clonotype was observed once. A much bigger clone sits one base away, suggesting this may be a read error. The chain employs TRBV7-2 and TRBJ2-5, with 9 bases identical to TRBD2. The J call is in doubt because the DNA end fits TRBJ2-7 better. Germline CDR1 is SGHTA and CDR2 is FQGNSA. The CDR3 has 15 amino acids. CDR3 protein: CTSSPNPSSGAEQYF. CDR3 sequence (DNA): TGTACCAGCAGCCCCAATCCCTCTAGCGGGGCCGAGCAGTACTTC.

Many counts were recorded for this clonotype. The chain couples TRBV20-1 to TRBJ2-1; the D gene is possibly TRBD1 (6 bases). The CDR3 extends over 11 amino acids. Germline V gene lookup returns CDR1 DFQATT and CDR2 SNEGSKA (reference sequence). V gave up 0 bases and J gave up 12 bases, with 9 bases separating them. In DNA form, the CDR3 reads TGCAGTGCTAGAGAACAGACAGGGCAGTTCTTC. Protein product: CSAREQTGQFF.

The gene calls are TRBV29-1 and TRBJ2-7; unclear D gene. The ends were cut back, 6 bases at V and 5 bases at J, with 14 bases in the middle. This CDR3 contains 12 residues. Germline CDR1 SQVTM, CDR2 ANQGSEA. CDR3 sequence (DNA): TGCAGCGTCCGCCGAGCGAAGAACGAGCAGTACTTC. Its protein is CSVRRAKNEQYF.

The rearrangement links TRBV5-1 to TRBJ2-5; TRBD1 is a possible D gene (5 bases). The V gene's germline CDR1 is SGHRS and CDR2 YFSETQ. The V gene lost 0 bases and the J gene lost 1 base, with 10 bases spanning the gap. The CDR3 length is 15 residues. In DNA form, the CDR3 reads TGCGCCAGCAGCTTGGCCTTCGACAGCCAAGAGACCCAGTACTTC. This codes for CASSLAFDSQETQYF.

This chain links TRBV7-8 with TRBJ2-5, with D perhaps matching TRBD1 or TRBD2 (5 bases each). This CDR3 has 13 amino acids. Germline V CDR1 and CDR2: SGHVS, FQNEAQ. Between the trimmed V and J ends, which lost 6 bases and 11 bases, there was a span of 19 bases. The CDR3 nucleotides are TGTGCCAGCAGTCCCTCAGGGTTTGGGGAGCAGTACTTC. Amino acids: CASSPSGFGEQYF.

There are many counts of this clonotype. The chain employs TRBV7-2 and TRBJ2-3; a weak D match, TRBD2 (5 bases). The germline CDR1 and CDR2 sequences are SGHTA and FQGNSA. This CDR3 is 16 amino acids long. The ends were cut back, 4 bases at V and 0 bases at J, with 14 bases in the middle. This CDR3 reads CASSSRTGLSTDTQYF. In nucleotides, the CDR3 is TGTGCCAGCAGCTCCCGGACTGGATTAAGCACAGATACGCAGTATTTT.

This clonotype showed up many times. The CDR3 DNA sequence: TGCAGCGTTGAGAGGGGGCGCGGCTACACCTTC. Translation gives CSVERGRGYTF. The J gene is TRBJ1-2, the V gene TRBV29-1; 7 bases are shared with TRBD1. CDR1 is SQVTM, CDR2 ANQGSEA, per germline. CDR3 length: 11 amino acids. V dropped 3 bases and J dropped 8; count of bases not matched to a gene: 3.

This chain uses TRBV28 with TRBJ2-5; the D gene is possibly TRBD2 (5 bases). CDR3 length: 13 residues. Germline V gives CDR1 MDHEN, CDR2 SYDVKM. V was cut by 4 bases and J by 11 bases, with 17 bases left in between. This CDR3 reads CASSSTDSPGQYF. In DNA form, the CDR3 reads TGTGCCAGCAGTTCAACTGACTCCCCGGGGCAGTACTTC.

The chain is built from TRBV7-2 and TRBJ2-3; no firm D call. The CDR3 contains 14 residues. CDR1 is SGHTA and CDR2 is FQGNSA in the germline V gene. With 0 bases removed from V and 4 bases from J, the gap between germline ends came to 8 bases. CDR3: CASSLAGQADTQYF. The CDR3 coding sequence is TGTGCCAGCAGCTTAGCGGGCCAAGCAGATACGCAGTATTTT.

This clonotype was detected only a few times. The V and J genes are TRBV4-2 and TRBJ2-1; D perhaps matches TRBD2 (6 bases). The V gene's germline CDR1 is LGHNA and CDR2 YNFKEQ. V was trimmed by 0 bases and J by 4 bases, leaving 10 bases between them. The CDR3 extends over 15 amino acids. The CDR3 nucleotides are TGTGCCAGCAGCCAAGATCGGGGGAGATACAATGAGCAGTTCTTC. Translation: CASSQDRGRYNEQFF.

The rearrangement uses TRBV6-5 and TRBJ2-5; tentatively, D is TRBD2 (5 bases). The germline V and J ends were trimmed by 2 bases and 5 bases, with 9 bases remaining between them. Germline V gives CDR1 MNHEY, CDR2 SVGAGI. The length of the CDR3 is 13 residues. CDR3 DNA: TGTGCCAGCAGTTACCGGTTAGCGGAGACCCAGTACTTC. It specifies CASSYRLAETQYF.

About this clonotype: Likely a read error: the CDR3 ends without its conserved phenylalanine or tryptophan. DNA for the CDR3: TGCAGTGCTCAAGGTGGGGGCCCGGAGACCCAGTACTTA. It encodes CSAQGGGPETQYL. The V gene is TRBV20-1, the J gene TRBJ2-5; TRBD1 might be the D (6 bases). The V end was cut by 5 bases, the J end by 5 bases, with 15 bases between. The CDR3 has 13 amino acids. From germline, CDR1 is DFQATT and CDR2 SNEGSKA (reference sequence).

This chain uses TRBV5-1 with TRBJ1-1; no clear D gene. Deletions cut 4 bases from V and 1 base from J, with 8 bases between. The CDR3 sequence is 13 residues long. Per germline, CDR1 SGHRS and CDR2 YFSETQ. CDR3 DNA sequence: TGCGCCAGCAGCGTCGACGGGAACACTGAAGCTTTCTTT. Translated, it gives CASSVDGNTEAFF.

The chain joins TRBV7-2 to TRBJ2-5; 11 positions agree with TRBD2. The CDR3 spans 15 residues. J gave up 1 base and V 4 bases, and 2 bases lay outside the gene matches. Germline values: CDR1 SGHTA, CDR2 FQGNSA. The CDR3 DNA is TGTGCCAGCAGCTCGACTAGCGGGACCCAAGAGACCCAGTACTTC. Residues: CASSSTSGTQETQYF. Together with reference TRBV7-2 and TRBJ2-5, the CDR3 gives the full variable domain: GAGVSQSPSNKVTEKGKDVELRCDPISGHTALYWYRQSLGQGLEFLIYFQGNSAPDKSGLPSDRFSAERTGGSVSTLTIQRTQQEDSAVYLCASSSTSGTQETQYFGPGTRLLVL.

The chain employs TRBV5-6 and TRBJ2-7, with 7 bases fitting TRBD2. Gene TRBJ2-5 matches the end of the DNA better, so the J call may be wrong. Looked up from germline, CDR1 is SGHDT and CDR2 is YYEEEE. CDR3 size: 13 residues. The CDR3 here is CASSHPGGETQYF. Here the CDR3 DNA reads TGTGCCAGCAGCCACCCGGGGGGTGAGACCCAGTACTTC.

This clonotype has just a few counts. V usage is TRBV7-2 and J usage is TRBJ1-6; tentatively, D is TRBD1 (5 bases). The CDR3 covers 17 residues. The V gene lost 1 base and the J gene lost 0 bases, with 10 bases spanning the gap. Germline assignment: CDR1 SGHTA and CDR2 FQGNSA. CDR3 loop: CASSLVMRGSYNSPLHF. Here the CDR3 DNA reads TGTGCCAGCAGCTTAGTAATGAGGGGCTCCTATAATTCACCCCTCCACTTT.

The chain recombines TRBV3-1 with TRBJ2-7; D could derive from TRBD1 or TRBD2 (6 bases each). The J call is in doubt because the DNA end fits TRBJ2-5 better. CDR1 LGHDT and CDR2 YNNKEL come from the germline V gene (reference sequence). This CDR3 contains 15 residues. CDR3 sequence (DNA): TGTGCCAGCAGCCAAGTCCTAGTCGGGGGCGAGACCCAGTACTTC. Translation: CASSQVLVGGETQYF.

This clonotype showed up just a few times. V is TRBV7-9 and J is TRBJ2-2; D is ambiguous. Trimming removed 1 base at V and 4 bases at J, with 7 bases between. Germline loops: CDR1 SEHNR, CDR2 FQNEAQ (reference sequence). CDR3 length equals 14 residues. CDR3 sequence (DNA): TGTGCCAGCAGCTTAGAAGTGCGCACCGGGGAGCTGTTTTTT. This encodes CASSLEVRTGELFF.

This clonotype was observed a handful of times. This chain joins TRBV20-1 and TRBJ2-7; TRBD1 aligns across 7 bases. V lost 1 base and J lost 6; bases outside the gene matches: 18. This CDR3 region has 17 residues. Germline V gene data show CDR1 as DFQATT and CDR2 as SNEGSKA (reference sequence). DNA for the CDR3: TGCAGTGCTAGAGCCCTCGACAGGGCTAACCGTCTGGGCGAGCAGTACTTC. Translation: CSARALDRANRLGEQYF.

The chain is built from TRBV30 and TRBJ1-2, with D hard to call. V lost 1 base, J lost 7 bases, and 13 bases lay in between. CDR3 length: 13 amino acids. Germline lookup yields CDR1 GTSNPN and CDR2 SVGIG (reference sequence). CDR3 nucleotides: TGTGCCTGGAGTGGTGCGGCGCGCAGTGGCTACACCTTC. Amino acid sequence: CAWSGAARSGYTF.

Here the CDR3 reads CASLRSNTGELFF. In nucleotides, the CDR3 is TGTGCCAGCTTGAGGTCGAACACCGGGGAGCTGTTTTTT. J is TRBJ2-2 and V is TRBV28, with D hard to call. The length of the CDR3 is 13 residues. Germline assignment: CDR1 MDHEN and CDR2 SYDVKM. Trimming removed 8 bases at V and 0 bases at J, with 7 bases between.